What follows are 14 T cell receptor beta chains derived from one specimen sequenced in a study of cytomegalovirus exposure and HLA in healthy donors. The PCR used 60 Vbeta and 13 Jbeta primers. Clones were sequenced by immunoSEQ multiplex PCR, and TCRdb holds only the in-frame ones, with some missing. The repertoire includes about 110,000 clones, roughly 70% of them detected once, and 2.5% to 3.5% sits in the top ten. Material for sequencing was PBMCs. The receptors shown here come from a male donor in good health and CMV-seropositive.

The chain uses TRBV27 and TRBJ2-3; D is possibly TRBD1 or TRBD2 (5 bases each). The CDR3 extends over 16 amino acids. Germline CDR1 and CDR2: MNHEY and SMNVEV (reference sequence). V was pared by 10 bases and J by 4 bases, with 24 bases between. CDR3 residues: CATRAVAKGRADTQYF. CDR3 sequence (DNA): TGTGCCACCAGGGCGGTAGCGAAAGGTCGGGCAGATACGCAGTATTTT.

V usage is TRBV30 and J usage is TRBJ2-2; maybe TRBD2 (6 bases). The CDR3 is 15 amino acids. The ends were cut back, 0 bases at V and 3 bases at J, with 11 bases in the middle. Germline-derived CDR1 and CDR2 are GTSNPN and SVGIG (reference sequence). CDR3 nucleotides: TGTGCCTGGAGTGTTGGAGGGTTCTACACCGGGGAGCTGTTTTTT. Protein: CAWSVGGFYTGELFF.

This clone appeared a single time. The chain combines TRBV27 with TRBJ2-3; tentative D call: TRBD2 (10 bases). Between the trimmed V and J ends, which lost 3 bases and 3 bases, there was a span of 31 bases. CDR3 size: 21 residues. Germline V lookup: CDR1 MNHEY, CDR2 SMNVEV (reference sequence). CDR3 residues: CASSFGPGTGLGLATTDTQYF. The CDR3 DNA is TGTGCCAGCAGTTTCGGTCCCGGGACAGGGTTGGGACTAGCGACTACAGATACGCAGTATTTT.

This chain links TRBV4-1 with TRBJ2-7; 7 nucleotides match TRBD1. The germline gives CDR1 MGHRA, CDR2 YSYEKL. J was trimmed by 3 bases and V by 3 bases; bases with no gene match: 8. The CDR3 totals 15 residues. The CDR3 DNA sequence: TGCGCCAGCAGCCAGACTTGGGACAGAAACTACGAGCAGTACTTC. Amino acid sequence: CASSQTWDRNYEQYF.

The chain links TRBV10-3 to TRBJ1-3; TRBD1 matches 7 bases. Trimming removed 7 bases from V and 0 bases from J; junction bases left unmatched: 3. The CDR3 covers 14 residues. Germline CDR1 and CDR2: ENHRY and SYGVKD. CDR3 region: CAIKGGSSGNTIYF. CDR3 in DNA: TGTGCCATCAAAGGGGGCAGCTCTGGAAACACCATATATTTT.

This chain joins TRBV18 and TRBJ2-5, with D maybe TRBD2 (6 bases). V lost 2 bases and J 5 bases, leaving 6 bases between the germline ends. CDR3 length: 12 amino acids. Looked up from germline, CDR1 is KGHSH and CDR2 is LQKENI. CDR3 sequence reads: CASSPGGETQYF. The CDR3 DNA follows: TGTGCCAGCTCACCAGGGGGGGAGACCCAGTACTTC.

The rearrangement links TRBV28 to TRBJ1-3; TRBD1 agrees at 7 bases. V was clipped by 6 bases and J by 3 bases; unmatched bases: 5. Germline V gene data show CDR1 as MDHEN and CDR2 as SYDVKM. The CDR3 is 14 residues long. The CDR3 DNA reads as TGTGCCAGCAGAAAACAGGGGAGTGGAAACACCATATATTTT. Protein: CASRKQGSGNTIYF.

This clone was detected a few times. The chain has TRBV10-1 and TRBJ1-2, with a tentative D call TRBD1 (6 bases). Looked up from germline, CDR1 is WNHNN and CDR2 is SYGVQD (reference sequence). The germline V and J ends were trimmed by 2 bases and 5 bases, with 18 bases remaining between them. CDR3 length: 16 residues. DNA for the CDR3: TGCGCCAGCAGTGAGCCCAGCGGGACACAAACATATGGCTACACCTTC. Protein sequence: CASSEPSGTQTYGYTF.

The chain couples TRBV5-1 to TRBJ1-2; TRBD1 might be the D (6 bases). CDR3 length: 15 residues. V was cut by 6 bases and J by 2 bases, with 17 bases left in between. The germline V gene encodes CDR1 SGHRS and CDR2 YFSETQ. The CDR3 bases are TGCGCCAGCACGAGGGCGGGGGCCGCCAACTATGGCTACACCTTC. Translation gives CASTRAGAANYGYTF.

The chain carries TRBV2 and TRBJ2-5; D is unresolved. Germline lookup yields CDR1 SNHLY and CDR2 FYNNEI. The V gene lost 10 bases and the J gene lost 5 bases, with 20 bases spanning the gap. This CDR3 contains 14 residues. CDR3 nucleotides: TGTGCCAACTCGCCAAAAACCGCCAAGGAGACCCAGTACTTC. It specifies CANSPKTAKETQYF.

The CDR3 spells CASSSKPREGEQFF. In DNA, the CDR3 is TGTGCCAGCAGCTCGAAACCCAGGGAGGGTGAGCAGTTCTTC. The V gene is TRBV5-6, the J gene TRBJ2-1; 7 bases agree with TRBD2. J was trimmed by 9 bases and V by 3 bases; bases with no gene match: 9. The CDR3 runs 14 residues. Germline values: CDR1 SGHDT, CDR2 YYEEEE.

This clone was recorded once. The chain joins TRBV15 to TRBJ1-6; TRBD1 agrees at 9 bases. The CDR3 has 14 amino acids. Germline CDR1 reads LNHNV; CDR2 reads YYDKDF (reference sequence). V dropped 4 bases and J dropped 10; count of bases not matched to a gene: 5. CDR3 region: CATSIRTGDSPLHF. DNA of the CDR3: TGTGCCACCAGCATACGGACAGGGGACTCACCCCTCCACTTT.

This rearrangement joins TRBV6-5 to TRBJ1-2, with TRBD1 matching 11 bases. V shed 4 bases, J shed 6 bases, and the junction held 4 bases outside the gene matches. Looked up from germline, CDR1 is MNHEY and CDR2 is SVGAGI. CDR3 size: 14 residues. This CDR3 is CASSSGGQGDGYTF. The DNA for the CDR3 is TGTGCCAGCAGTTCTGGGGGACAGGGGGATGGCTACACCTTC.

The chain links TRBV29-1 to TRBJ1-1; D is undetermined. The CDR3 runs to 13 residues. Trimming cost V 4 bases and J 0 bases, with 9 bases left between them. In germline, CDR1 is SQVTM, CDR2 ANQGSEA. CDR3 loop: CSVGVIVNTEAFF. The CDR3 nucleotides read TGCAGCGTTGGAGTTATCGTGAACACTGAAGCTTTCTTT.